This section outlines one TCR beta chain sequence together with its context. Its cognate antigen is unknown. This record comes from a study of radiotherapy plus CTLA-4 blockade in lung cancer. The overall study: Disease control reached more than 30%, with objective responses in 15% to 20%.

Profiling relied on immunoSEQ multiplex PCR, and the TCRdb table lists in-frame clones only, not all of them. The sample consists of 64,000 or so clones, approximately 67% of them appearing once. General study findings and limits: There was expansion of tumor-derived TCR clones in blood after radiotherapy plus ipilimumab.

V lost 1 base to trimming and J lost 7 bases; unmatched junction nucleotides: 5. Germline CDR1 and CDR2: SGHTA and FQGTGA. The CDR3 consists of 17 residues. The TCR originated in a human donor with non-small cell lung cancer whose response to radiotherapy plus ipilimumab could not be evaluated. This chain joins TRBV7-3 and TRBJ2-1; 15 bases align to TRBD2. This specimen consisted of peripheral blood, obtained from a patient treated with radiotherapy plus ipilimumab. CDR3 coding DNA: TGTGCCAGCAGCTTAAGGGGACTAGCGGGGGGCCTAAATGAGCAGTTCTTC. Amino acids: CASSLRGLAGGLNEQFF.